A selection of T cell receptor beta chains follows, all from one sample in a study of early T cells in non-severe SARS-CoV-2 infection. From the 5' RACE reads, TCRdb called clonotypes with MiXCR, one entry per CDR3 protein. Seen here are fewer than 85,000 distinct CDR3 sequences, about an eighth observed once, and the top ten hold roughly 1.2%. The sequencing sample was made of whole blood. The origin of the receptors is an adult who was a healthcare worker with PCR-confirmed SARS-CoV-2 infection or an uninfected control (not recorded which). The CDR3 runs from the conserved cysteine through the conserved F or W. D genes are given only for firm matches. Not every row has a clone size; where given, it reads once, few, many or a size class.

D	J	length	size	V	DNA	CDR3
TRBD1	TRBJ1-1	12	many	TRBV4-3	TGCGCCAGCAGCCAAGAGGGACAGGAAGCTTTCTTT	CASSQEGQEAFF
NA	TRBJ1-6	13	few	TRBV7-2	TGTGCCAGCAGCTTATCGGGGGATTCACCCCTCCACTTT	CASSLSGDSPLHF
TRBD2	TRBJ2-3	17	NA	TRBV18	TGTGCCAGCTCACCTTCTACCCCGGGACTACACACAGATACGCAGTATTTT	CASSPSTPGLHTDTQYF
NA	TRBJ1-1	17	many	TRBV21-1	TGTGCCAGCAGCAAAGAGGGAGCGAACAACCTGAACACTGAAGCTTTCTTT	CASSKEGANNLNTEAFF
NA	TRBJ2-3	13	many	TRBV18	TGTGCCAGCTCACCACCGTCGGGAGATACGCAGTATTTT	CASSPPSGDTQYF
NA	TRBJ1-5	13	many	TRBV4-3	TGCGCCAGCAGTCAGGGAATCAATCAGCCCCAGCATTTT	CASSQGINQPQHF
NA	TRBJ2-2	13	many	TRBV20-1	TGCAGTGCTGGCGGACAGATTACCGGGGAGCTGTTTTTT	CSAGGQITGELFF
NA	TRBJ2-3	15	many	TRBV30	TGTGCCTGGAGTGTATCCGGCGGGATGCAAGATACGCAGTATTTT	CAWSVSGGMQDTQYF
NA	TRBJ1-6	16	many	TRBV7-2	TGTGCCAGCAGCTTAAACGGGCGGGACAATAATTCACCCCTCCACTTT	CASSLNGRDNNSPLHF
NA	TRBJ2-3	13	NA	TRBV6-5	TGTGCCAGCAGTTACTCATCGGGGGATACGCAGTATTTT	CASSYSSGDTQYF
NA	TRBJ2-1	13	many	TRBV11-3	TGTGCCAGCAGCTTGGGACGATACAATGAGCAGTTCTTC	CASSLGRYNEQFF
NA	TRBJ1-1	14	NA	TRBV6-1	TGTGCCAGCAGGAACAGGGACGGGAGCACTGAAGCTTTCTTT	CASRNRDGSTEAFF
NA	TRBJ2-3	9	NA	TRBV12-3/TRBV12-4	TGTGCCAGCGGGGATACGCAGTATTTT	CASGDTQYF
NA	TRBJ2-7	14	few	TRBV10-3	TGTGCCATCAGTGAGAATGTAGGAGCCTACGAGCAGTACTTC	CAISENVGAYEQYF
NA	TRBJ1-1	12	many	TRBV5-6	TGTGCCAGCAGCGCGGGGTACACTGAAGCTTTCTTT	CASSAGYTEAFF
NA	TRBJ1-4	17	NA	TRBV15	TGTGCCACCCGAAATAGAAGGGTAGCCAATACTAATGAAAAACTGTTTTTT	CATRNRRVANTNEKLFF
TRBD2	TRBJ2-5	14	many	TRBV29-1	TGCAGCGCCATCCCAGCGGGGCTAGGGGAGACCCAGTACTTC	CSAIPAGLGETQYF
TRBD2	TRBJ2-7	14	many	TRBV29-1	TGCAGCGTCGAAAGCGGGGGCAGCTCCTACGAGCAGTACTTC	CSVESGGSSYEQYF
NA	TRBJ2-1	14	many	TRBV27	TGTGCCAGCGTGCCTTTTCAAGAAGGGAATGAGCAGTTCTTC	CASVPFQEGNEQFF
NA	TRBJ1-1	14	few	TRBV29-1	TGCAGCGCAAGGGGAGCCGATGACACTCCTGAAGCTTTCTTT	CSARGADDTPEAFF
TRBD2	TRBJ2-5	15	many	TRBV11-2	TGTGCCAGCAGCCCTCGACTAGCGGGGCAAGAGACCCAGTACTTC	CASSPRLAGQETQYF
NA	TRBJ2-3	15	few	TRBV5-4	TGTGCCAGCAGCTTGGATGGCGGGAGCACAGATACGCAGTATTTT	CASSLDGGSTDTQYF
TRBD2	TRBJ2-3	18	many	TRBV7-9	TGTGCCAGCAGCGGGCTAGCGGGAGTATACAGGCGCACAGATACGCAGTATTTT	CASSGLAGVYRRTDTQYF
TRBD2	TRBJ2-1	12	many	TRBV5-5	TGTGCCAGCAGCCCCACTAGCGGACAGCAGTTCTTC	CASSPTSGQQFF
NA	TRBJ2-2	16	many	TRBV12-3/TRBV12-4	TGTGCCAGCAGTCTTAATAAAATCGGACTCACCGGGGAGCTGTTTTTT	CASSLNKIGLTGELFF
NA	TRBJ2-1	15	many	TRBV29-1	TGCAGCGTTGAAGTTTTAGGAGCGGGACAGGATGAGCAGTTCTTC	CSVEVLGAGQDEQFF
NA	TRBJ2-7	12	many	TRBV21-1	TGTGCCAGCGGGGACAGGGATAACGAGCAGTACTTC	CASGDRDNEQYF
TRBD1	TRBJ2-4	13	many	TRBV28	TGTGCCAGCACCCCGACAGGGGTTAACATTCAGTACTTC	CASTPTGVNIQYF
NA	TRBJ1-2	13	many	TRBV12-3/TRBV12-4	TGTGCCAGCAGCTCGACAGAATTCTATGGCTACACCTTC	CASSSTEFYGYTF
NA	TRBJ2-4	16	many	TRBV11-2	TGTGCCAGCAGCCGGTTTACAGGGCAGAGAAGAAACATTCAGTACTTC	CASSRFTGQRRNIQYF
NA	TRBJ2-7	11	many	TRBV2	TGTGCCAGCAGTCCCCGGAGCGAGCAGTACTTC	CASSPRSEQYF
NA	TRBJ1-2	13	many	TRBV27	TGTGCCAGCAGTTTATCACAGGGCTATGGCTACACCTTC	CASSLSQGYGYTF
NA	TRBJ2-5	13	many	TRBV20-1	TGCAGTGCTAGGAGGGACTTTCAAGAGACCCAGTACTTC	CSARRDFQETQYF
NA	TRBJ2-2	16	many	TRBV7-9	TGTGCCAGCAGCTTAGCGACTGGACTAATACCCGGGGAGCTGTTTTTT	CASSLATGLIPGELFF
TRBD2	TRBJ2-3	12	many	TRBV28	TGTGCCAGCAGGCGGGGGTCAGATACGCAGTATTTT	CASRRGSDTQYF
NA	TRBJ2-7	12	NA	TRBV10-2	TGCGCCAGCAGTGAGTCTTCGACCGAGCAGTACTTC	CASSESSTEQYF
TRBD2	TRBJ2-3	14	many	TRBV7-2	TGTGCCAGCACCGCTAGCGGGTATAGAGATACGCAGTATTTT	CASTASGYRDTQYF
NA	TRBJ2-2	15	many	TRBV7-9	TGTGCCAGCAGCTTAGACCAGAGGAACACCGGGGAGCTGTTTTTT	CASSLDQRNTGELFF
NA	TRBJ2-3	13	few	TRBV20-1	TGCAGTGCTAGAGATCGGGGTCCAGATACGCAGTATTTT	CSARDRGPDTQYF
NA	TRBJ2-1	14	few	TRBV2	TGTGCCAGCACGGCAATGAGCGGCTACAATGAGCAGTTCTTC	CASTAMSGYNEQFF
NA	TRBJ1-6	17	many	TRBV12-3/TRBV12-4	TGTGCCAGCAGCTTAGGGTTTAGGCAGGGGCACCCTAGGGCCCTCCACTTT	CASSLGFRQGHPRALHF